The sequence of this T cell receptor (beta chain) was determined in a study of blood T cell repertoires in COVID-19. Study summary: The samples span acute and convalescent COVID-19 from the United States, Italy and Spain.

This CDR3 has 15 residues. V lost 4 bases, J lost 5 bases, and 8 bases stayed unmatched. CDR1 and CDR2 (germline): SGHRS, YFSETQ. In the study's own analysis: Researchers report that nucleated cell counts were estimated from reference gene primer amplification. The assay was immunoSEQ multiplex PCR, and TCRdb's table has in-frame clones only and misses some. That table is the source of V, J and clone size, and D and trimming were worked out from the DNA. This sample has fewer than 250,000 clones, with 70% to 90% found just once. The gene calls are TRBV5-1 and TRBJ2-1; 8 bases agree with TRBD1. The receptor was derived from a man aged 35 to 55 with acute or convalescent COVID-19. Sequences were obtained from peripheral blood. The CDR3 spells CASSTDRGVHNEQFF. CDR3 coding DNA: TGCGCCAGCAGCACCGACAGGGGAGTCCACAATGAGCAGTTCTTC.